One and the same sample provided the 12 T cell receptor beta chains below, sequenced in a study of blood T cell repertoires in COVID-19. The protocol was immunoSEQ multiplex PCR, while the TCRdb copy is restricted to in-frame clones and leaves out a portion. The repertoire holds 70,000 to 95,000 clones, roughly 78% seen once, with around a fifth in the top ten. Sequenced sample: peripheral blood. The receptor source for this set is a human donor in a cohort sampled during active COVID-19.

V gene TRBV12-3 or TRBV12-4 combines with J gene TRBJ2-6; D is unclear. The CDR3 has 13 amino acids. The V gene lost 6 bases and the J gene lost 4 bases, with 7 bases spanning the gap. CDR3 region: CASRAAGANVLTF. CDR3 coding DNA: TGTGCCAGCAGGGCTGCCGGGGCCAACGTCCTGACTTTC.

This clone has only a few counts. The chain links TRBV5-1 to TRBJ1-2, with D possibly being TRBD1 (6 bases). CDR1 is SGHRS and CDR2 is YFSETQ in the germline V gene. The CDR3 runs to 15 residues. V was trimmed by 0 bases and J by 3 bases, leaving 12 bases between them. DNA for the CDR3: TGCGCCAGCAGCTTGGCAAGGGGGTCGCACTATGGCTACACCTTC. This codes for CASSLARGSHYGYTF.

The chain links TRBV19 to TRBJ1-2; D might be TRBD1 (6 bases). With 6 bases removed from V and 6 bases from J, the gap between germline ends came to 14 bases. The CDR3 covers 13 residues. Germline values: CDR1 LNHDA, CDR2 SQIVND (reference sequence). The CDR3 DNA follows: TGTGCCAGTAGCCCCGAGGACAGAAATGGCTACACCTTC. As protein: CASSPEDRNGYTF. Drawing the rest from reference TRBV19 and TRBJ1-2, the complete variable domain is DGGITQSPKYLFRKEGQNVTLSCEQNLNHDAMYWYRQDPGQGLRLIYYSQIVNDFQKGDIAEGYSVSREKKESFPLTVTSAQKNPTAFYLCASSPEDRNGYTFGSGTRLTVV.

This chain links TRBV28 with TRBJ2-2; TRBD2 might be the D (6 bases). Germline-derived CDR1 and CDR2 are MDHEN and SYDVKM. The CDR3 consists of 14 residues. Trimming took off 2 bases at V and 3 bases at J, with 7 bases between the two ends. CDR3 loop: CASSLGGYTGELFF. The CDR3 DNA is TGTGCCAGCAGTTTAGGGGGGTACACCGGGGAGCTGTTTTTT. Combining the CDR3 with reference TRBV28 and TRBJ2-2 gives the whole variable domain DVKVTQSSRYLVKRTGEKVFLECVQDMDHENMFWYRQDPGLGLRLIYFSYDVKMKEKGDIPEGYSVSREKKERFSLILESASTNQTSMYLCASSLGGYTGELFFGEGSRLTVL.

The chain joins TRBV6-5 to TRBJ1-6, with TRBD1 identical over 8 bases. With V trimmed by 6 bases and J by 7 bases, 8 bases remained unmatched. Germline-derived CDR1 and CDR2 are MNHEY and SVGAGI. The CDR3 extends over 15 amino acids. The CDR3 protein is CASRKTGQENSPLHF. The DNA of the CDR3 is TGTGCCAGCAGAAAAACGGGACAGGAGAATTCACCCCTCCACTTT.

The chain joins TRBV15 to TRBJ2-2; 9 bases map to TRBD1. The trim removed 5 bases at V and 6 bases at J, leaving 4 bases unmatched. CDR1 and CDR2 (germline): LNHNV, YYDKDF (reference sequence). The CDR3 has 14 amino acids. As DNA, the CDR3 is TGTGCCACCAGCCGACGACAGGGGGCCGGGGAGCTGTTTTTT. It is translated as CATSRRQGAGELFF.

The CDR3 region is CASRYRDYSEKLFF. The CDR3 nucleotides read TGTGCCAGCAGGTACAGGGATTATTCTGAAAAACTGTTTTTT. The chain is built from TRBV27 and TRBJ1-4; D is possibly TRBD1 (6 bases). Germline CDR1 MNHEY, CDR2 SMNVEV (reference sequence). Deletions cut 6 bases from V and 7 bases from J, with 15 bases between. The CDR3 is 14 residues long.

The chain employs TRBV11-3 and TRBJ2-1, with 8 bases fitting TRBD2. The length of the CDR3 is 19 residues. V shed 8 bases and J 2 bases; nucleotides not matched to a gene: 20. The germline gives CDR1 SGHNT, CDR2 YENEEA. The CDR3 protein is CASPAGLQGWRGAYNEQFF. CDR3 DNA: TGTGCCAGCCCCGCTGGTTTACAGGGTTGGCGGGGGGCCTACAATGAGCAGTTCTTC. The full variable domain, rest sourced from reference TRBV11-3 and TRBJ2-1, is EAGVVQSPRYKIIEKKQPVAFWCNPISGHNTLYWYLQNLGQGPELLIRYENEEAVDDSQLPKDRFSAERLKGVDSTLKIQPAELGDSAVYLCASPAGLQGWRGAYNEQFFGPGTRLTVL.

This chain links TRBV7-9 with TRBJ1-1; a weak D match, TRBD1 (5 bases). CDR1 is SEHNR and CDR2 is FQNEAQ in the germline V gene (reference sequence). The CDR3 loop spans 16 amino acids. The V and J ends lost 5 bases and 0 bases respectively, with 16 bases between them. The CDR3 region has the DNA TGTGCCAGCAGCCCTGACCCGGGACTCATGAACACTGAAGCTTTCTTT. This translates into CASSPDPGLMNTEAFF.

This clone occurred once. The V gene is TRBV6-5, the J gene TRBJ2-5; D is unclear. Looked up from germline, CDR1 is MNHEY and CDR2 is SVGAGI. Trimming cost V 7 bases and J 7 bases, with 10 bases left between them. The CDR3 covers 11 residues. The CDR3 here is CASTPSGTQYF. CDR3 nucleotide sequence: TGTGCCAGCACCCCATCGGGGACCCAGTACTTC.

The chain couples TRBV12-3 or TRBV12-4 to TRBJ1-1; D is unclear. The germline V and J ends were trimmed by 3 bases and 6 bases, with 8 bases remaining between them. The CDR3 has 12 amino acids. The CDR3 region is CASSFPLAEAFF. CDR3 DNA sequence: TGTGCCAGCAGTTTTCCCCTCGCTGAAGCTTTCTTT.

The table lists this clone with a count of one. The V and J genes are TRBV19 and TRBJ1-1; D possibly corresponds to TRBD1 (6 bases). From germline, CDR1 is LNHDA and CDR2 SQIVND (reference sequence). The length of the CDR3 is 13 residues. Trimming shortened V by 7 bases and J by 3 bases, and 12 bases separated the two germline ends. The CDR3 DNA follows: TGTGCCAGTATGCCCAGGGGATACACTGAAGCTTTCTTT. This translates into CASMPRGYTEAFF.